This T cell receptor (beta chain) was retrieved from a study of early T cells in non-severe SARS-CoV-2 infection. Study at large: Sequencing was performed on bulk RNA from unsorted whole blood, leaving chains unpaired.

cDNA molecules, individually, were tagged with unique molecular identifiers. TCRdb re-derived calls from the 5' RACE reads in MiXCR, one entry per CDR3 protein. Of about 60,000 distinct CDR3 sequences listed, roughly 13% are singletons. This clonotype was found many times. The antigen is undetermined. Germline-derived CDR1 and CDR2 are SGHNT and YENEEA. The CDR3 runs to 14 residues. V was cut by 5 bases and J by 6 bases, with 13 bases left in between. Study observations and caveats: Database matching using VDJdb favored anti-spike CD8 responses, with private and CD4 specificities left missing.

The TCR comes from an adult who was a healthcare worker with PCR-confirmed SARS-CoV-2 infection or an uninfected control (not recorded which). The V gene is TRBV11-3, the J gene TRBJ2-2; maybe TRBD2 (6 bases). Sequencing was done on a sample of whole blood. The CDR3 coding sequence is TGTGCCAGCAGCCCATCTAGCGTGGCCGGGGAGCTGTTTTTT. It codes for CASSPSSVAGELFF.